Listed below are T cell receptor beta chains from one sample, sequenced in a study of regulatory T cells in long-lasting Graves disease. TCRdb reprocessed the multiplex PCR reads with MiXCR, giving one entry per CDR3 protein. The sample yields a few hundred thousand distinct CDR3 sequences, around a quarter seen once. The sample here was peripheral blood mononuclear cells (PBMCs), taken when the disease was refractory, from a patient treated with antithyroid drugs. These receptors were obtained from a female donor with Graves disease. CDR3s leave out the opening cysteine and the closing phenylalanine or tryptophan. Fields, in order: clone size, V gene, D gene, J gene, CDR3 protein. The D gene is left open where the match is weak. Size values are once, few and many counts, or a class for expanded clones, and some rows have none.

>.|TRBV28|.|TRBJ1-5
ASSGPTFFYSNQPQH
>few|TRBV7-9|.|TRBJ1-2
ASSSPNRDGYT
>.|TRBV10-3|.|TRBJ1-1
AISTAGGNTEAF
>.|TRBV20-1|.|TRBJ2-5
SAPHRVRSSTKETQY
>few|TRBV14|TRBD1|TRBJ1-2
ASSPIAGDRANYGYT
>.|TRBV20-1|.|TRBJ1-4
SASDVAAGGEKLF
>few|TRBV20-1|.|TRBJ2-3
SAPVVSDTQY
>.|TRBV18|TRBD2|TRBJ2-7
ASSPVSGRAEEQY
>.|TRBV6-2/TRBV6-3|.|TRBJ2-1
ASSYDGKRDEQF
>few|TRBV20-1|TRBD2|TRBJ2-4
SARVLAGAKNIQY
>.|TRBV6-2/TRBV6-3|.|TRBJ2-5
ASSYYAAGQETQY
>once|TRBV30|TRBD2|TRBJ2-7
GWSRGTSSVEQY
>few|TRBV20-1|.|TRBJ1-5
SASGETHQPQH
>few|TRBV12-3/TRBV12-4|.|TRBJ2-7
ASSLERATLFKQY
>.|TRBV25-1|.|TRBJ2-5
ASSTPSGAETQY
>many|TRBV2|.|TRBJ1-5
ASRAEQGSQPQH
>.|TRBV4-3|.|TRBJ1-2
ASSQDTPGAGVLFGYT
>many|TRBV7-2|.|TRBJ2-5
ASSLLWGQETQY
>many|TRBV7-2|.|TRBJ1-1
ASSLVPGSVNTEAF
>many|TRBV20-1|TRBD1|TRBJ1-5
SATRTGEVSNQPQH
>many|TRBV20-1|TRBD2|TRBJ2-5
SASGTNQETQY
>few|TRBV5-1|.|TRBJ1-5
ASSLVGAPNQPQH
>.|TRBV7-9|TRBD1|TRBJ1-1
ASSPSGTGKAEAF
>.|TRBV30|TRBD2|TRBJ2-5
AWSSAGAGGTQY
>.|TRBV14|.|TRBJ2-7
ASSRARGDTYEQY
>many|TRBV6-5|TRBD1|TRBJ1-1
ASRYRGSTEAF
>.|TRBV7-9|TRBD2|TRBJ2-7
ASSSPGLDYEQY
>few|TRBV29-1|.|TRBJ1-5
SAQMSGINQPQH
>.|TRBV6-1|TRBD1|TRBJ1-2
ASNRGQGANYGYT
>few|TRBV6-9|.|TRBJ1-1
ASSYSMTNTEAF
>few|TRBV5-5|.|TRBJ2-7
ASNSDAYEQY
>.|TRBV25-1|TRBD2|TRBJ2-1
ASSSRLAGHNEQF
>.|TRBV4-1|.|TRBJ1-1
ASRGPLKNTEAF
>many|TRBV5-1|TRBD2|TRBJ2-7
ASGKTSGSSYEQY
>.|TRBV12-3/TRBV12-4|TRBD2|TRBJ2-7
ASKTSGRLEQY
>.|TRBV6-9|TRBD1|TRBJ2-7
ASSYYVGTGPVAQY
>.|TRBV7-2|.|TRBJ2-7
ASSLSDYEQY
>many|TRBV5-4|TRBD1|TRBJ2-5
ASSLEAGGTKTQY
>.|TRBV19|.|TRBJ2-7
ASSMYGSPSSYEQY
>.|TRBV7-9|TRBD1|TRBJ1-2
ASSPRTGTLGGYT
>.|TRBV19|.|TRBJ2-7
ASSIGLALHTYEQY
>many|TRBV7-9|TRBD1|TRBJ2-4
ASSSVWDRGHIQY